This TCR beta chain was obtained from a study of blood T cell repertoires in COVID-19. TCRdb's table, derived via immunoSEQ multiplex PCR, lists solely in-frame clones and lacks some. The sample has some 99,000 clones; around 82% are singletons. V was cut by 6 bases and J by 8 bases, with 19 bases left in between. The germline V gene has CDR1 KGHSH and CDR2 LQKENI. The CDR3 sequence is 14 residues long. Sample: peripheral blood. This clonotype originated in a human donor in a cohort sampled during active or convalescent COVID-19. The chain is built from TRBV18 and TRBJ1-2; unclear D gene. The CDR3 reads CASSPGNGRLGYTF. In DNA form, the CDR3 reads TGTGCCAGCTCGCCGGGAAACGGACGTTTAGGCTACACCTTC. Looking up the rest from reference TRBV18 and TRBJ1-2 gives the full variable domain: NAGVMQNPRHLVRRRGQEARLRCSPMKGHSHVYWYRQLPEEGLKFMVYLQKENIIDESGMPKERFSAEFPKEGPSILRIQQVVRGDSAAYFCASSPGNGRLGYTFGSGTRLTVV.